The rows below give T cell receptor beta chains drawn from one sample of a study of blood T cell repertoires in COVID-19. TCRdb keeps only in-frame clones here, not all; method: immunoSEQ multiplex PCR. The repertoire includes roughly 140,000 clones, approximately 86% of them detected once, and about 3% sits in the top ten. The sample taken for sequencing was peripheral blood. The receptors originated from a woman aged 40 to 50 with active or convalescent COVID-19. CDR3s leave out the opening cysteine and the closing phenylalanine or tryptophan. Fields, in order: CDR3 protein, V gene, J gene.

ASSDLAGSSYEQY	TRBV6-1	TRBJ2-7
ASSYSRGTEAF	TRBV6-5	TRBJ1-1
ASRTSGADSYNEQF	TRBV28	TRBJ2-1
ASSRREGLGEQF	TRBV3-1/TRBV3-2	TRBJ2-1
ASSQEVVAGGGNEQF	TRBV3-1/TRBV3-2	TRBJ2-1
ASSEGRDIPGELF	TRBV6-1	TRBJ2-2
ASSLGWSSYEQY	TRBV7-2	TRBJ2-7
ASSREGASSYNSPLH	TRBV6-6	TRBJ1-6
ASSPGQNTGELF	TRBV11-2	TRBJ2-2
ASSIVPGRMNTEAF	TRBV19	TRBJ1-1
ASSLLTGANTEAF	TRBV14	TRBJ1-1
ASSRGFGPDTQY	TRBV6-5	TRBJ2-3
ASSPFNEKLF	TRBV3-1/TRBV3-2	TRBJ1-4
ASSFGTAELNEQF	TRBV5-1	TRBJ2-1
ASSVGWGLREKLF	TRBV9	TRBJ1-4
ANSGGLGDEQY	TRBV28	TRBJ2-7
ASSGQLNTEAF	TRBV19	TRBJ1-1
ASSIMPGTSPREQY	TRBV19	TRBJ2-7
ASSLGTGTSSGNTIY	TRBV18	TRBJ1-3
ATSSRDRVNEQF	TRBV10-3	TRBJ2-1
ASSPREQPQH	TRBV18	TRBJ1-5
ASSVRDFNQPQH	TRBV19	TRBJ1-5
ASSFTGGTEAF	TRBV28	TRBJ1-1
AISKQGGGTEAF	TRBV10-3	TRBJ1-1
ASSTGDIQPQH	TRBV28	TRBJ1-5
ASSRNRGSYNSPLH	TRBV5-5	TRBJ1-6
ASSIRGIRGSRSGNTIY	TRBV19	TRBJ1-3
ASSLRVNQPQH	TRBV27	TRBJ1-5
ASSQGGARQGSYGYT	TRBV4-2	TRBJ1-2
ASSPRSYMNTEAF	TRBV11-2	TRBJ1-1
ASSTLATSTDTQY	TRBV19	TRBJ2-3
SVKGTEMFNQPQH	TRBV29-1	TRBJ1-5
ASSFHDRGWAEAF	TRBV27	TRBJ1-1
ASSLGASTDTQY	TRBV27	TRBJ2-3
ASSGGGVTYEQY	TRBV12-1	TRBJ2-7
ASSYLGGTTDTQY	TRBV6-6	TRBJ2-3
ASSSILAGGRYNEQF	TRBV5-1	TRBJ2-1
ASSVWDTAYNEQF	TRBV2	TRBJ2-1
ASSWRGRMADTQY	TRBV27	TRBJ2-3
ASSLTQGREAF	TRBV27	TRBJ1-1
ASSPIGTSGRGEQY	TRBV11-2	TRBJ2-7
ASSLGSTAGSPLH	TRBV19	TRBJ1-6
ASSQELNQANYGYT	TRBV4-1	TRBJ1-2
ASSPKGANYGYT	TRBV5-6	TRBJ1-2
ASSTGSFSNSPLH	TRBV27	TRBJ1-6
ASRLAGGRSEQY	TRBV6-5	TRBJ2-7
ASSEGQGSNQPQH	TRBV9	TRBJ1-5
ASSQEGRENTEAF	TRBV4-1	TRBJ1-1
ASSTPWTGMNTEAF	TRBV28	TRBJ1-1
ASSVDEQY	TRBV5-1	TRBJ2-7
ASSLAGHMPSGNTIY	TRBV7-6	TRBJ1-3